Sequencing of this TCR beta chain was carried out in a study of tumor and adjacent non-tumor tissue in lung cancer. This sample's RNA came from whole unsorted tissue. Chemotherapy-naive patients with new lung cancer underwent thoracic surgery in China, August–November 2014. Study-level points and caveats: Normal lung showed higher cumulative top 100 clone frequency than tumor. TCR diversity was significantly greater in tumor than normal lung tissue. Shorter survival was associated with higher TCR diversity in tumors.

The library came from three nested PCR rounds adapted from ARM-PCR protocols. MiXCR, applied by TCRdb to the multiplex PCR reads, yields one record per CDR3 protein. The top ten clones hold around 27% of a sample with some 200,000 distinct CDR3 sequences, less than 80% of them seen once. CDR1 is DFQATT, CDR2 SNEGSKA, per germline (reference sequence). The CDR3 totals 15 residues. The V and J ends lost 3 bases and 1 base respectively, with 13 bases between them. Comment on this clonotype: Its target is unknown. This may arise from a read error, as a much more abundant clone is one base away.

The genes are TRBV20-1 and TRBJ1-5; D not certain. What was sequenced was lung tumor tissue. The clonotype was recovered from a man in his sixties with non-small cell lung cancer. CDR3 protein: CSASRHGGSNQPQHF. The CDR3 DNA is TGCAGTGCTAGCCGACATGGTGGAAGCAATCAGCCCCAGCATTTT.